These 29 T cell receptor beta chains were sequenced from one sample in a study of T-cell reconstitution after alpha-beta-depleted transplantation in children. A library of TCRbeta sequences, prepared with unique molecular identifiers, was generated. TCRdb re-derived calls from the PCR reads in MiXCR, one entry per CDR3 protein. The sample holds under 450,000 distinct CDR3 sequences; 10% to 15% are singletons and the top ten take about 3.9%. The specimen comprised PBMCs, sampled from the stem cell graft. These TCRs come from a human donor who donated a stem cell graft to a child with Fanconi anemia.

This clonotype was seen many times. This chain's CDR3 is CASSRGTNNGELFF. The CDR3 nucleotides are TGTGCCAGCAGTCGCGGGACAAATAACGGGGAGCTGTTTTTT. This chain joins TRBV11-2 and TRBJ2-2; D is possibly TRBD1 or TRBD2 (6 bases each). Trimming removed 6 bases from V and 7 bases from J, with 15 bases in between. Germline assignment: CDR1 SGHAT and CDR2 FQNNGV. The CDR3 consists of 14 residues.

This clonotype occurred a few times. The chain employs TRBV7-2 and TRBJ1-2; D possibly corresponds to TRBD1 (5 bases). V gave up 0 bases and J gave up 0 bases, with 8 bases separating them. The CDR3 is made up of 15 amino acids. The germline V gene has CDR1 SGHTA and CDR2 FQGNSA. CDR3 nucleotides: TGTGCCAGCAGCTTAGCGCGGGGCACTAACTATGGCTACACCTTC. Translating it yields CASSLARGTNYGYTF.

The rearrangement joins TRBV5-5 to TRBJ2-7, with a possible D match to TRBD1 (6 bases). CDR1 is SGHKS and CDR2 is YYEKEE in the germline V gene (reference sequence). This CDR3 has 16 residues. Between the trimmed V and J ends, which lost 2 bases and 3 bases, there was a span of 18 bases. CDR3 protein: CASSLEPDSFFYEQYF. CDR3 coding DNA: TGTGCCAGCAGCTTAGAACCGGACAGCTTTTTCTACGAGCAGTACTTC.

The genes are TRBV21-1 and TRBJ2-7; the table gives TRBD1 as D, unverified against the DNA. TRBV21-1 is a pseudogene. The CDR3 totals 14 residues. For the CDR3, the DNA is TGTGCCAGCATTCCCACAGGCGGGCGACTCGAGCAGTACGTC. This gives the protein CASIPTGGRLEQYV.

This clonotype was seen ten or more times. The chain carries TRBV20-1 and TRBJ1-6; D is perhaps TRBD1 (6 bases). Germline assignment: CDR1 DFQATT and CDR2 SNEGSKA (reference sequence). Trimming cost V 2 bases and J 8 bases, with 10 bases left between them. The length of the CDR3 is 13 residues. The CDR3 protein is CSARQGLYSPLHF. The CDR3, as DNA: TGCAGTGCTAGACAGGGGTTGTATTCACCCCTCCACTTT.

The rearrangement uses TRBV7-8 and TRBJ2-1, with 10 bases that match TRBD2. Looked up from germline, CDR1 is SGHVS and CDR2 is FQNEAQ. This CDR3 contains 13 residues. J was trimmed by 10 bases and V by 3 bases; bases with no gene match: 3. CDR3 residues: CASSFRTSGEQFF. CDR3 sequence (DNA): TGTGCCAGCAGCTTCCGGACTAGCGGAGAGCAGTTCTTC.

This chain links TRBV12-3 or TRBV12-4 with TRBJ1-5; the D gene is possibly TRBD1 (5 bases). V lost 4 bases, J lost 1 base, and 8 bases lay in between. The CDR3 runs to 14 residues. The CDR3 is CASSSQGSNQPQHF. The CDR3 region has the DNA TGTGCCAGCAGTTCTCAGGGAAGCAATCAGCCCCAGCATTTT.

The chain employs TRBV4-2 and TRBJ2-1; 13 bases map to TRBD2. The germline gives CDR1 LGHNA, CDR2 YNFKEQ. The V segment lost 2 bases and the J segment 8 bases; nucleotides outside the gene matches: 9. This CDR3 is 17 amino acids long. The CDR3, as DNA: TGTGCCAGCAGCCAAACTAGCGGGGGGGCCTCTCCGGATGAGCAGTTCTTC. This sequence encodes CASSQTSGGASPDEQFF.

The chain uses TRBV2 and TRBJ2-7, with D maybe TRBD1 (5 bases). V lost 4 bases and J 1 base, leaving 14 bases between the germline ends. Germline CDR1 reads SNHLY; CDR2 reads FYNNEI. The CDR3 has 15 amino acids. The CDR3: CASSALVTASYEQYV. The CDR3 DNA reads TGTGCCAGCAGTGCCCTTGTGACAGCATCCTACGAGCAGTACGTC.

The rearrangement uses TRBV11-3 and TRBJ2-3; possible D gene TRBD1, 5 bases. V lost 6 bases to trimming and J lost 0 bases, with 13 bases between them. Germline CDR1 SGHNT, CDR2 YENEEA. This CDR3 has 15 amino acids. This CDR3 reads CASSSGQISTDTQYF. The CDR3 nucleotides read TGTGCCAGCAGTTCTGGACAAATAAGCACAGATACGCAGTATTTT.

In its sample, this clonotype was seen many times. V is TRBV5-1 and J is TRBJ1-2; D call uncertain. Germline lookup yields CDR1 SGHRS and CDR2 YFSETQ. CDR3 length: 13 amino acids. Trimming cost V 0 bases and J 9 bases, with 12 bases left between them. For the CDR3, the DNA is TGCGCCAGCAGCTTGGAAGGTCGGAGGAGCTACACCTTC. Protein sequence: CASSLEGRRSYTF.

This clonotype was counted a few times. The chain links TRBV30 to TRBJ2-2; unclear D gene. V lost 2 bases to trimming and J lost 0 bases, with 7 bases between them. Germline V gene sequence: CDR1 GTSNPN, CDR2 SVGIG (reference sequence). This CDR3 contains 14 residues. This CDR3 is CAWSKTSNTGELFF. Here the CDR3 DNA reads TGTGCCTGGAGTAAGACTTCGAACACCGGGGAGCTGTTTTTT.

This clonotype was picked up many times. The gene calls are TRBV7-6 and TRBJ2-3; D ambiguous. CDR3 length: 13 residues. CDR1 is SGHVS, CDR2 FNYEAQ, per germline. Trimming stripped 0 bases from V and 4 bases from J, with 5 bases between. CDR3 residues: CASSLASADTQYF. CDR3 bases: TGTGCCAGCAGCTTAGCTTCCGCAGATACGCAGTATTTT.

The chain couples TRBV5-1 to TRBJ2-2, with 9 bases identical to TRBD1. Trimming cost V 5 bases and J 6 bases; bases outside gene matches: 8. CDR1 and CDR2 from the germline V gene are SGHRS and YFSETQ. The CDR3 contains 15 residues. The CDR3 region has the DNA TGCGCCAGCAGTTCCCAGGGACAGGGACCCGGGGAGCTGTTTTTT. It specifies CASSSQGQGPGELFF.

This clonotype has only a few counts. The chain uses TRBV12-3 or TRBV12-4 and TRBJ1-6; D perhaps matches TRBD1 (6 bases). The CDR3 is made up of 14 amino acids. The V gene lost 5 bases and the J gene lost 8 bases, with 13 bases spanning the gap. CDR3 loop: CASSPGQFHSPLHF. In DNA, the CDR3 is TGTGCCAGCAGTCCAGGACAGTTCCATTCACCCCTCCACTTT.

This clonotype was counted ten times or more. V usage is TRBV5-1 and J usage is TRBJ1-6, with 8 nucleotides matching TRBD1. J gave up 8 bases and V 4 bases, and 5 bases lay outside the gene matches. This CDR3 contains 14 residues. The germline gives CDR1 SGHRS, CDR2 YFSETQ. CDR3 DNA: TGCGCCAGCAGCGAGGACAGGGCTGATTCACCCCTCCACTTT. Protein: CASSEDRADSPLHF.

Ten or more counts support this clonotype. V is TRBV4-2 and J is TRBJ2-3; D is unresolved. Per the germline V gene, CDR1 is LGHNA and CDR2 is YNFKEQ. The CDR3 runs 16 residues. The ends were cut back, 3 bases at V and 3 bases at J, with 16 bases in the middle. Here the CDR3 reads CASSHEGSEWTDTQYF. CDR3 sequence (DNA): TGTGCCAGCAGCCATGAAGGTTCGGAGTGGACAGATACGCAGTATTTT.

V is TRBV5-1 and J is TRBJ2-2; no clear D gene. CDR3 size: 13 residues. Trimming removed 4 bases from V and 3 bases from J, with 7 bases in between. Germline V gene lookup returns CDR1 SGHRS and CDR2 YFSETQ. CDR3 bases: TGCGCCAGCAGCATCGATGACACCGGGGAGCTGTTTTTT. Its translation is CASSIDDTGELFF.

This clonotype was detected only a few times. Here the CDR3 reads CASSPGTTANTGELFF. The CDR3, as DNA: TGTGCCAGCTCACCGGGCACCACCGCGAACACCGGGGAGCTGTTTTTT. The chain couples TRBV18 to TRBJ2-2; D uncertain. The germline V gene has CDR1 KGHSH and CDR2 LQKENI. The length of the CDR3 is 16 residues. Trimming took off 3 bases at V and 0 bases at J, with 11 bases between the two ends.

This clonotype was seen more than once but under ten times. The J gene is TRBJ2-3, the V gene TRBV4-2, with D possibly matching TRBD1 (5 bases). Germline CDR1 reads LGHNA; CDR2 reads YNFKEQ. This CDR3 spans 16 amino acids. The V and J ends lost 0 bases and 1 base respectively, with 11 bases between them. The CDR3 loop is CASSQDQETGTDTQYF. CDR3 coding DNA: TGTGCCAGCAGCCAAGATCAGGAGACAGGCACAGATACGCAGTATTTT.

The sample holds a few counts of this clonotype. This CDR3 reads CASSLEQGFRTDTQYF. CDR3 DNA sequence: TGTGCCAGCAGCTTGGAACAGGGCTTTCGCACAGATACGCAGTATTTT. The chain employs TRBV5-6 and TRBJ2-3, with TRBD1 as a possible D gene (6 bases). Germline CDR1 and CDR2: SGHDT and YYEEEE. The V end was cut by 0 bases, the J end by 1 base, with 12 bases between. The CDR3 consists of 16 residues.

This chain joins TRBV5-1 and TRBJ2-3, with D possibly matching TRBD1 (5 bases). V lost 4 bases, J lost 3 bases, and 12 bases lay in between. The CDR3 loop spans 14 amino acids. CDR1 and CDR2 from the germline V gene are SGHRS and YFSETQ. DNA of the CDR3: TGCGCCAGCAGCAAAGGACAAACGACAGATACGCAGTATTTT. This gives the protein CASSKGQTTDTQYF.

The V gene is TRBV9, the J gene TRBJ2-7; 8 nucleotides align to TRBD1. There are 15 residues in the CDR3. CDR1 and CDR2 (germline): SGDLS, YYNGEE. Losses at the gene ends were 4 bases for V and 3 bases for J; bases not matched to a gene: 9. Here the CDR3 reads CASSLTGTGHYEQYF. CDR3 DNA sequence: TGTGCCAGCAGCCTTACCGGGACAGGACACTACGAGCAGTACTTC. The whole variable domain, filled in from reference TRBV9 and TRBJ2-7, reads DSGVTQTPKHLITATGQRVTLRCSPRSGDLSVYWYQQSLDQGLQFLIQYYNGEERAKGNILERFSAQQFPDLHSELNLSSLELGDSALYFCASSLTGTGHYEQYFGPGTRLTVT.

This clonotype was seen a few times. The CDR3 reads CASSARAEQADTQYF. CDR3 in DNA: TGTGCCAGCAGCGCAAGGGCCGAACAGGCAGATACGCAGTATTTT. The rearrangement joins TRBV13 to TRBJ2-3; TRBD1 is a possible D gene (5 bases). Germline CDR1 is PRHDT and CDR2 is FYEKMQ (reference sequence). Trimming left V 5 bases short and J 4 bases short, with 16 bases between. The CDR3 runs 15 residues.

This clonotype was seen only a few times. The chain has TRBV7-2 and TRBJ2-1, with 8 bases lining up with TRBD2. Unmatched junction bases numbered 3, after V lost 0 bases and J lost 5 bases. Looked up from germline, CDR1 is SGHTA and CDR2 is FQGNSA. The CDR3 extends over 15 amino acids. CDR3 coding DNA: TGTGCCAGCAGCTTAGCAGCGGGGGTCCACAATGAGCAGTTCTTC. Encoded protein: CASSLAAGVHNEQFF.

With regard to this clonotype: This CDR3 fails to terminate in the conserved phenylalanine or tryptophan, so it likely reflects a read error. This sequence joins TRBV5-1 and TRBJ2-7; D not resolved. The CDR3 is 15 amino acids. Between the trimmed V and J ends, which lost 2 bases and 7 bases, there was a span of 19 bases. Germline-derived CDR1 and CDR2 are SGHRS and YFSETQ. Written as DNA, the CDR3 is TGCGCCAGCAGCTTTGGGTCTGGGGAAGTAGGGGAGCAGTACTAC. It encodes CASSFGSGEVGEQYY.

In its sample, this clonotype was seen once. V usage is TRBV7-2 and J usage is TRBJ2-7, with TRBD2 matching over 15 bases. J was trimmed by 0 bases and V by 5 bases; bases with no gene match: 5. The CDR3 loop spans 17 amino acids. CDR1 and CDR2 (germline): SGHTA, FQGNSA. CDR3 sequence reads: CASSAGLAGGSSYEQYF. The CDR3 DNA reads TGTGCCAGCAGCGCTGGACTAGCGGGGGGGAGCTCCTACGAGCAGTACTTC.

At least ten counts were recorded for this clonotype. The chain's CDR3 is CASSEQQIYEQYV. DNA for the CDR3: TGTGCCAGCAGTGAACAGCAAATCTACGAGCAGTACGTC. The V call is TRBV6-1, the J call TRBJ2-7; the D is unclear. In germline, CDR1 is MNHNS, CDR2 SASEGT. The CDR3 is 13 amino acids. With 2 bases removed from V and 3 bases from J, the gap between germline ends came to 8 bases.

This clonotype was detected many times. The chain recombines TRBV7-9 with TRBJ1-1, with 12 positions matching TRBD1. The V and J ends lost 5 bases and 4 bases, in that order; junction bases with no gene match: 8. Germline assignment: CDR1 SEHNR and CDR2 FQNEAQ (reference sequence). The CDR3 totals 16 residues. This chain's CDR3 is CASSPGTGGAITEAFF. CDR3 nucleotide sequence: TGTGCCAGCAGCCCGGGGACAGGGGGCGCGATCACTGAAGCTTTCTTT.